This T cell receptor beta chain comes out of a study of CXCR3-negative and CXCR3-positive naive CD8 T cells (dated by TCRdb to between 2018 and 2020). About the study as a whole: In total, 110 million to 150 million TRB reads were obtained, corresponding to roughly 1.5 +/- 0.3 million reads per library. The diversity and physicochemical repertoire analyses included roughly ten donors pooled from two independent experiments. TRBV-TRBJ cluster analysis included naive subsets from roughly 5 donors and memory cells from 3 donors. Results and caveats for the whole study, not just this receptor: TRBV-TRBJ usage was similar between naive CXCR3-negative and CXCR3-positive cells from the same donor, while memory cells showed distinct patterns. Surface CD5, linked to self-reactivity in mice, was comparable between naive subsets; TCR interaction strength was therefore also inferred from TRB CDR3 physicochemical properties. Compared with CXCR3-negative naive cells, CXCR3-positive naive cells had TRB CDR3s with higher hydrophobicity (lower Kidera factor 4), lower energy, and higher strength and volume indices. Freshly isolated PBMCs were used for most assays because CXCR3 expression went down partially after cryopreservation. Both naive subsets had comparably high repertoire diversity, while memory CD8+ T cells had much lower repertoire diversity.

A word on this clonotype: There is no known antigen for this receptor.

The CDR3 spans 13 residues, from the cysteine through the phenylalanine. DNA was not recorded. From a lookup of the germline V gene (reference sequence), CDR1 and CDR2 are LNHDA and SQIVND. This sample was sequenced with a NextSeq 550. The Human TCR Profiling Kit (MiLaboratory) was used to make UMI-labeled 5' RACE TRB cDNA libraries. cDNA synthesis used the entire amount of extracted RNA, and PCR amplification then used the entire amount of cDNA produced. Libraries were prepared in parallel using an identical number of PCR cycles. Under the source paper's analysis protocol: With a minimum of two reads required per UMI, MIGEC and MiXCR pulled out about 53,000 +/- 10,000 unique UMI-labeled TRB cDNA molecules from each library. Each library averaged 40,000 +/- 10,000 functional in-frame TRB CDR3 nucleotide clonotypes without stop codons. Diversity metrics, including normalized Shannon-Wiener and Chao1, were computed in VDJtools after downsampling to 5000 UMI-labeled TRB molecules per sample. For the central five CDR3 residues, VDJtools calculated physicochemical properties weighted by clonotype size, namely interaction energy, strength, volume and Kidera factor 4. Each CDR3 protein sequence appears as one entry after TCRdb reprocessed the reads, and no DNA is included. The V and J calls shown here were made by TCRdb, not taken from the authors' results. The data table for this sample lists tens of thousands of distinct CDR3 sequences. The leading ten clones occupy less than 5% of the sample.

Each CD8+ T cell subset was flow-sorted in triplicate, with some 300,000 cells per subset placed directly into RLT lysis buffer. Naive CD8+ T cells were defined stringently as CD45RO-CCR7+CD27+CD95- to exclude memory contaminants. Peripheral blood mononuclear cells were isolated from buffy coats by standard density gradient centrifugation. Naive CXCR3-negative and CXCR3-positive CD8+ T cells were flow-sorted on a FACSAria III. Total RNA was extracted from sorted cells with an RNeasy Mini Kit. The chain is encoded by TRBV19 joined to TRBJ1-1. The clonotype comes from a human donor in good health. Some clones in this sample may be carry-over from other donors' samples. Specimen: naive CXCR3- CD8+ T cells from blood. The meaning of the sample's cell subset or site label: CD45RO-CCR7+CD27+CD95- naive CD8+ T cells lacking CXCR3 (TNR3-). The CDR3 protein is CASSTSRNTEAFF.